This record covers a single T cell receptor (beta chain). This sample was taken from a study of blood T cells in healthy people across ages. Peripheral blood samples of around 9.3 milliliters were drawn from each donor. Primers used in a second PCR of roughly 7 to 12 cycles were a sample-barcoded 5' primer and a J-beta primer mix. MiXCR, run by TCRdb on the 5' RACE reads, gives a single entry per CDR3 protein. The sample lists around 990,000 distinct CDR3 sequences, around two fifths occurring once. The specimen sequenced was blood. This TCR derives from a man between 18 and 29 years old in good health.

The CDR3 loop reads CASSYSGGPFMNTEAFF. CDR3 coding DNA: TGTGCCAGCAGTTACTCAGGGGGCCCTTTCATGAACACTGAAGCTTTCTTT. This chain uses TRBV6-6 with TRBJ1-1, with 7 positions matching TRBD1. CDR1 is MNHNY and CDR2 is SVGAGI in the germline V gene (reference sequence). V was pared by 0 bases and J by 0 bases, with 7 bases of the junction left unmatched. The CDR3 runs 17 residues.